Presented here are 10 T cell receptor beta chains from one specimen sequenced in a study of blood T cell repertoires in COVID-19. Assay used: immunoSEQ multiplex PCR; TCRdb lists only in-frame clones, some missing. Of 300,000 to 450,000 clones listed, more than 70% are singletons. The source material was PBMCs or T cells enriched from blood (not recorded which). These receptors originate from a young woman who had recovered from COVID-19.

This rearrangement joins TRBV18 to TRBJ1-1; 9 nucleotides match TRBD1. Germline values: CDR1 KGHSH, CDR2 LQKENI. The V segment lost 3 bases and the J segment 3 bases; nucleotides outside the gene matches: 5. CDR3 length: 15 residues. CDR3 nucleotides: TGTGCCAGCTCACCCCGGACAGGGGAGCACACTGAAGCTTTCTTT. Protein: CASSPRTGEHTEAFF.

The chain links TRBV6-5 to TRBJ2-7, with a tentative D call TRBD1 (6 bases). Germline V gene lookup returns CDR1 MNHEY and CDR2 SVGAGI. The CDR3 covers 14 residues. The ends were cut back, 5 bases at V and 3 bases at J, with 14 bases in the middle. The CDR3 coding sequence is TGTGCCAGCAGTCTCCAGGGGATCAGCTACGAGCAGTACTTC. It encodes CASSLQGISYEQYF.

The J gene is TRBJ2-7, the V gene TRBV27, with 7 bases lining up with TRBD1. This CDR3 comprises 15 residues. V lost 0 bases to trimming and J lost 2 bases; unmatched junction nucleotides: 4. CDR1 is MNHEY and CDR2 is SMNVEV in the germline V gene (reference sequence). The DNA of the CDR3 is TGTGCCAGCAGTTTATCGACAGGGACGCCCTACGAGCAGTACTTC. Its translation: CASSLSTGTPYEQYF.

The CDR3 is CAISATGQGFGYTF. The CDR3 nucleotides are TGTGCCATCAGTGCAACAGGACAGGGTTTTGGCTACACCTTC. The chain carries TRBV10-3 and TRBJ1-2, with TRBD1 matching 8 bases. CDR3 length: 14 residues. After removal of 4 bases from V and 7 bases from J, the junction contained 8 bases not matched to a gene. CDR1 and CDR2 from the germline V gene are ENHRY and SYGVKD.

For the CDR3, the DNA is TGTGCCAGCAGGTTGGCAGGCAATCAGCCCCAGCATTTT. It encodes CASRLAGNQPQHF. The V gene is TRBV12-3 or TRBV12-4, the J gene TRBJ1-5; no clear D gene. The CDR3 consists of 13 residues. Deletions cut 6 bases from V and 2 bases from J, with 8 bases between.

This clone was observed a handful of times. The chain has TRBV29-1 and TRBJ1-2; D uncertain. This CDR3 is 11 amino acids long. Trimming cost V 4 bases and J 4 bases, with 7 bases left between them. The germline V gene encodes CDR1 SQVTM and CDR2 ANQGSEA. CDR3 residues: CSVASGYGYTF. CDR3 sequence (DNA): TGCAGCGTTGCCAGCGGCTATGGCTACACCTTC.

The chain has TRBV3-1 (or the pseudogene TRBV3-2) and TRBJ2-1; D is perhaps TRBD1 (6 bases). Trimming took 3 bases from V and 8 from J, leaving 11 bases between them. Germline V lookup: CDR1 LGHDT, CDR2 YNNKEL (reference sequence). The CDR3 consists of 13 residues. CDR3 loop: CASSHEGVDEQFF. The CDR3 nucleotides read TGTGCCAGCAGCCACGAGGGGGTGGATGAGCAGTTCTTC.

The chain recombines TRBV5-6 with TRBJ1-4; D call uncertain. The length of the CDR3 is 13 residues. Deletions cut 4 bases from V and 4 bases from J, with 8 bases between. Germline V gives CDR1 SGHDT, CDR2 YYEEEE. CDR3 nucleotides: TGTGCCAGCAGCCCCCGGAGTAATGAAAAACTGTTTTTT. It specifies CASSPRSNEKLFF.

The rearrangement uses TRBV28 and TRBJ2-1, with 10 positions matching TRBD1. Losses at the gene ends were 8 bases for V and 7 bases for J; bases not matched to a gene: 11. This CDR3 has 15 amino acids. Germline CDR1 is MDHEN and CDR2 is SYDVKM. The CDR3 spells CASRPGQGPRNEQFF. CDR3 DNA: TGTGCCAGCCGACCGGGACAGGGGCCCCGGAATGAGCAGTTCTTC.

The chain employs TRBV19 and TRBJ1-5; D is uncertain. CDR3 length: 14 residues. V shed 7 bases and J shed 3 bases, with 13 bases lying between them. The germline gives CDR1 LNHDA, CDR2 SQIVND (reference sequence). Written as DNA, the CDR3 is TGTGCCAGTACCCCCCGCGGTTTCAATCAGCCCCAGCATTTT. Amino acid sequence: CASTPRGFNQPQHF.